The source of this T cell receptor (beta chain) is a study of Graves' ophthalmopathy and Graves' hyperthyroidism. RNA served as the template for amplifying TCR beta CDR3 regions. HTBI primers were used in a first-round RT-PCR, which preceded a second-round multiplex PCR. TCRdb used MiXCR to reprocess the multiplex PCR reads, holding one entry per CDR3 protein. The data contain about 180,000 distinct CDR3 sequences, roughly two fifths of them seen just once; the ten biggest clones take up 5.8%. This clonotype was sampled from a woman aged 40 to 50 with Graves' ophthalmopathy. Material: peripheral blood.

Written as DNA, the CDR3 is TGTGCCAGCAGGAGGGCCGGGACAGGGGGGAACACTGAAGCTTTCTTT. This translates into CASRRAGTGGNTEAFF. The chain joins TRBV6-1 to TRBJ1-1; TRBD1 matches at 11 bases. With 6 bases clipped from V and 1 base from J, the junction kept 7 bases outside the gene matches. The germline gives CDR1 MNHNS, CDR2 SASEGT. The CDR3 has 16 amino acids.